These 12 T cell receptor beta chains were sequenced from one sample in a study of beta chain features in type 1 diabetes. Reverse transcription of all isolated RNA meant that expressed TCRB transcripts were sequenced. Sequencing used immunoSEQ multiplex PCR; TCRdb keeps in-frame clones, though not all of them. The sample records approximately 380,000 clones, about 14% being singletons. The sequencing sample was made of naive CD4+ T cells from blood. These receptors were collected from a woman between 18 and 29 years old in good health.

On this clone itself: Other DNA sequences in this sample translate to the same CDR3. V is TRBV30 and J is TRBJ2-7, with 13 bases that match TRBD2. V lost 5 bases and J lost 4; bases outside the gene matches: 2. The germline V gene encodes CDR1 GTSNPN and CDR2 SVGIG (reference sequence). The CDR3 covers 13 residues. Here the CDR3 DNA reads TGTGCCTGGCGGACTAGCGGGAGTTACGAGCAGTACTTC. Translation gives CAWRTSGSYEQYF.

J is TRBJ2-1 and V is TRBV9; no clear D. Between the trimmed V and J ends, which lost 0 bases and 6 bases, there was a span of 10 bases. The germline gives CDR1 SGDLS, CDR2 YYNGEE. The CDR3 length is 14 residues. CDR3 DNA: TGTGCCAGCAGCGTAGATCTCCTAGGCAATGAGCAGTTCTTC. Translated: CASSVDLLGNEQFF.

V usage is TRBV7-2 and J usage is TRBJ2-2; 8 nucleotides match TRBD2. The V gene's germline CDR1 is SGHTA and CDR2 FQGNSA. V lost 2 bases, J lost 1 base, and 3 bases stayed unmatched. The CDR3 has 16 residues. For the CDR3, the DNA is TGTGCCAGCAGCTTAATGGCGGGAGGGAACACCGGGGAGCTGTTTTTT. This translates into CASSLMAGGNTGELFF.

The rearrangement uses TRBV9 and TRBJ2-7; the match to TRBD2 covers 10 bases. Germline CDR1 reads SGDLS; CDR2 reads YYNGEE. CDR3 length: 16 residues. The J segment lost 2 bases and the V segment lost 0 bases, leaving 5 bases of the junction unmatched. CDR3 DNA sequence: TGTGCCAGCAGCGTAGAGCTAGCGGGGGCCACCTACGAGCAGTACTTC. As protein: CASSVELAGATYEQYF.

This clone was picked up a small number of times. V usage is TRBV18 and J usage is TRBJ2-1; D not certain. Trimming took off 5 bases at V and 0 bases at J, with 5 bases between the two ends. In germline, CDR1 is KGHSH, CDR2 LQKENI. The CDR3 consists of 13 residues. CDR3 sequence: CASSISSYNEQFF. The CDR3 DNA follows: TGTGCCAGCTCAATCAGCTCCTACAATGAGCAGTTCTTC. Full variable domain (rest looked up from reference TRBV18 and TRBJ2-1): NAGVMQNPRHLVRRRGQEARLRCSPMKGHSHVYWYRQLPEEGLKFMVYLQKENIIDESGMPKERFSAEFPKEGPSILRIQQVVRGDSAAYFCASSISSYNEQFFGPGTRLTVL.

The rearrangement joins TRBV30 to TRBJ2-7; a weak D match, TRBD2 (5 bases). V lost 5 bases and J lost 5, with 19 bases in between. CDR1 and CDR2 from the germline V gene are GTSNPN and SVGIG (reference sequence). This CDR3 region has 14 residues. This CDR3 is CAWEFPGINNEQYF. CDR3 nucleotide sequence: TGTGCCTGGGAATTCCCCGGGATCAACAACGAGCAGTACTTC.

V usage is TRBV30 and J usage is TRBJ1-4; D unclear. This CDR3 has 14 residues. Trimming stripped 7 bases from V and 4 bases from J, with 16 bases between. Per germline, CDR1 GTSNPN and CDR2 SVGIG (reference sequence). CDR3 region: CASTRRAHNEKLFF. DNA of the CDR3: TGTGCCTCTACTAGACGCGCCCATAATGAAAAACTGTTTTTT.

The chain employs TRBV28 and TRBJ2-5, with 7 bases that match TRBD1. The germline V gene has CDR1 MDHEN and CDR2 SYDVKM. V lost 5 bases to trimming and J lost 6 bases; unmatched junction nucleotides: 6. CDR3 length: 13 residues. The CDR3 sequence is CASSLTGVQTQYF. The CDR3 coding sequence is TGTGCCAGCAGTCTCACAGGGGTGCAGACCCAGTACTTC.

There are a few counts of this clone. CDR3 sequence: CASSRGAANSNQPQHF. The CDR3 DNA sequence: TGTGCCAGCAGCAGGGGCGCCGCTAATAGCAATCAGCCCCAGCATTTT. This rearrangement joins TRBV7-2 to TRBJ1-5; D is possibly TRBD1 (5 bases). The CDR3 has 16 residues. Trimming pared 5 bases from V and 0 bases from J, leaving 14 bases between. Looked up from germline, CDR1 is SGHTA and CDR2 is FQGNSA. The full variable domain, rest sourced from reference TRBV7-2 and TRBJ1-5, is GAGVSQSPSNKVTEKGKDVELRCDPISGHTALYWYRQSLGQGLEFLIYFQGNSAPDKSGLPSDRFSAERTGGSVSTLTIQRTQQEDSAVYLCASSRGAANSNQPQHFGDGTRLSIL.

The rearrangement joins TRBV4-2 to TRBJ2-1, with TRBD2 matching over 9 bases. The germline V gene has CDR1 LGHNA and CDR2 YNFKEQ. The V gene end was trimmed by 0 bases and the J gene end by 3 bases; junction bases not matched to a gene: 3. This CDR3 is 16 amino acids long. The CDR3 spells CASSQDLSGSYNEQFF. The DNA for the CDR3 is TGTGCCAGCAGCCAAGATCTTAGCGGGAGCTACAATGAGCAGTTCTTC.

The rearrangement uses TRBV28 and TRBJ2-1; 8 nucleotides match TRBD2. Trimming cost V 5 bases and J 5 bases; bases outside gene matches: 8. Per the germline V gene, CDR1 is MDHEN and CDR2 is SYDVKM. The CDR3 loop spans 15 amino acids. CDR3 in DNA: TGTGCCAGCAGTATCGGGGGGGCCGGCCACAATGAGCAGTTCTTC. It encodes CASSIGGAGHNEQFF.

The V gene is TRBV6-5, the J gene TRBJ1-1; 9 bases are a match to TRBD1. CDR1 is MNHEY and CDR2 is SVGAGI in the germline V gene. This CDR3 comprises 14 residues. V was pared by 6 bases and J by 5 bases, with 7 bases of the junction left unmatched. The CDR3 sequence: CASRWDRENTEAFF. DNA of the CDR3: TGTGCCAGCAGGTGGGACAGGGAAAATACTGAAGCTTTCTTT.